This entry concerns a single TCR beta chain. Its antigen is unidentified. With V trimmed by 3 bases and J by 3 bases, 4 bases remained unmatched. CDR1 and CDR2 from the germline V gene are MDHEN and SYDVKM. This CDR3 is 15 amino acids long. The sample comes from a study of CD8 T cells in Susac syndrome. Reverse transcription of about 0.45 to 1 ug RNA used random hexamers. Multiplex PCR with immunoSEQ amplified the TCR beta CDR3 across 54 Vbeta and 13 Jbeta. MiXCR was run by TCRdb on the immunoSEQ multiplex PCR reads, yielding one entry per CDR3 protein. Of around 270,000 distinct CDR3 sequences listed, around 85% were seen once; the top ten hold around 0.21%. TCR beta sequences were obtained from blood CD8+ and CD4+ T cells. The CD8+ and CD4+ T cells were isolated magnetically using a negative isolation approach, whereas the TEMRA cells were enriched by FACS. Study findings and constraints: The study recognized that its TCR sequencing and HLA analysis covered a relatively small number of individuals.

The source is a human donor with multiple sclerosis. The V call is TRBV28, the J call TRBJ2-1; 8 bases line up with TRBD1. Sequenced material: CD8+ T cells from PBMCs. The CDR3 DNA is TGTGCCAGCAGTTTTGGACAGGGTCACTACAATGAGCAGTTCTTC. Encoded protein: CASSFGQGHYNEQFF.